Each of the 30 T cell receptor beta chains below was sequenced from the same sample in a study of shared clonotypes between healthy human individuals. Libraries were prepared by immunoSEQ multiplex PCR; TCRdb keeps only in-frame clonotypes and omits some of them. The sample records 1.5 million to 2.5 million clones, 85% to 95% being singletons. Naive CD8 cells comprised CD45RO-negative, CCR7-positively selected cells, excluding terminally differentiated effector memory CD45RA+ cells. Material for sequencing was naive CD8+ T cells sorted from blood. The receptors were sampled from a young man in good health.

This clone came up once. V is TRBV5-6 and J is TRBJ1-1, with a weak D call TRBD1 (5 bases). Germline CDR1 and CDR2: SGHDT and YYEEEE. This CDR3 is built from 14 residues. The V end lost 0 bases, the J end lost 6 bases, and 12 bases lay between the germline ends. In DNA, the CDR3 is TGTGCCAGCAGCTTGGGACAGCCCGGTGCTGAAGCTTTCTTT. Translated: CASSLGQPGAEAFF.

This chain links TRBV5-6 with TRBJ1-2; D perhaps matches TRBD1 (5 bases). Germline V gene data show CDR1 as SGHDT and CDR2 as YYEEEE. The CDR3 consists of 14 residues. Deletions cut 5 bases from V and 4 bases from J, with 15 bases between. This CDR3 reads CASRPDGAAYGYTF. The CDR3 DNA reads TGTGCCAGCAGGCCTGACGGGGCGGCCTATGGCTACACCTTC.

This clone occurred once. The genes are TRBV7-9 and TRBJ2-5, with 9 bases that match TRBD1. J lost 2 bases, V lost 5 bases, and 6 bases had no gene match. Per the germline V gene, CDR1 is SEHNR and CDR2 is FQNEAQ (reference sequence). CDR3 size: 15 residues. The DNA of the CDR3 is TGTGCCAGCAGCCCTTGGACAGGGGAACAAGAGACCCAGTACTTC. Translation gives CASSPWTGEQETQYF.

V and J are TRBV2 and TRBJ1-5, with D possibly being TRBD1 (6 bases). V lost 4 bases and J 3 bases, leaving 16 bases between the germline ends. CDR1 SNHLY and CDR2 FYNNEI come from the germline V gene. This CDR3 spans 16 amino acids. This chain's CDR3 is CASSAAYGQFNQPQHF. Here the CDR3 DNA reads TGTGCCAGCAGTGCTGCTTATGGACAGTTCAATCAGCCCCAGCATTTT.

This clone was seen once. The gene calls are TRBV27 and TRBJ2-7, with TRBD2 matching over 8 bases. Germline assignment: CDR1 MNHEY and CDR2 SMNVEV (reference sequence). With V trimmed by 2 bases and J by 7 bases, 4 bases remained unmatched. This CDR3 is 13 amino acids long. CDR3 region: CASSLMAGGEQYF. DNA for the CDR3: TGTGCCAGCAGTTTAATGGCGGGGGGAGAGCAGTACTTC.

The chain has TRBV7-9 and TRBJ2-2; D perhaps matches TRBD1 (6 bases). Looked up from germline, CDR1 is SEHNR and CDR2 is FQNEAQ (reference sequence). The CDR3 consists of 18 residues. V was clipped by 3 bases and J by 3 bases, with 20 bases between them. Written as DNA, the CDR3 is TGTGCCAGCAGCTTCACCGGGACACTGGGTGGTGACACCGGGGAGCTGTTTTTT. It encodes CASSFTGTLGGDTGELFF.

The chain uses TRBV5-1 and TRBJ2-3, with D possibly being TRBD1 (5 bases). Per the germline V gene, CDR1 is SGHRS and CDR2 is YFSETQ. This CDR3 contains 16 residues. V lost 0 bases and J 0 bases, leaving 11 bases between the germline ends. CDR3 bases: TGCGCCAGCAGCTTGGGGGTAGGGGAAAGCACAGATACGCAGTATTTT. Residues: CASSLGVGESTDTQYF.

The CDR3 here is CASSQRASAGPSYEQYF. The CDR3 DNA reads as TGCGCCAGCAGCCAACGCGCCTCAGCGGGCCCCTCCTACGAGCAGTACTTC. V is TRBV4-1 and J is TRBJ2-7, with D maybe TRBD2 (6 bases). The CDR3 covers 17 residues. Per the germline V gene, CDR1 is MGHRA and CDR2 is YSYEKL. Trimming stripped 2 bases from V and 0 bases from J, with 17 bases between.

The rearrangement uses TRBV27 and TRBJ1-5; 10 positions match TRBD1. This CDR3 contains 15 residues. The trim removed 5 bases at V and 5 bases at J, leaving 6 bases unmatched. The germline CDR1 and CDR2 sequences are MNHEY and SMNVEV (reference sequence). CDR3 DNA: TGTGCCAGCAGTAAAGGGACAGGGGCGGATCAGCCCCAGCATTTT. Amino acids: CASSKGTGADQPQHF.

The chain couples TRBV11-2 to TRBJ1-2, with D possibly matching TRBD1 (5 bases). This CDR3 is 20 amino acids long. V shed 0 bases and J shed 0 bases, with 23 bases lying between them. Per the germline V gene, CDR1 is SGHAT and CDR2 is FQNNGV. The CDR3 protein is CASSLDLGTLTGLANYGYTF. In nucleotides, the CDR3 is TGTGCCAGCAGCTTAGATCTAGGAACCCTTACAGGTTTAGCTAACTATGGCTACACCTTC.

This clone appeared once. Here the CDR3 DNA reads TGTGCCAGCAGTTTCGAGGAGCTGAATCAGCCCCAGCATTTT. This gives the protein CASSFEELNQPQHF. The chain recombines TRBV28 with TRBJ1-5; D not certain. Between the trimmed V and J ends, which lost 3 bases and 4 bases, there was a span of 10 bases. CDR1 and CDR2 from the germline V gene are MDHEN and SYDVKM. The CDR3 extends over 14 amino acids. The entire variable domain, with the rest obtained from reference TRBV28 and TRBJ1-5, is as follows: DVKVTQSSRYLVKRTGEKVFLECVQDMDHENMFWYRQDPGLGLRLIYFSYDVKMKEKGDIPEGYSVSREKKERFSLILESASTNQTSMYLCASSFEELNQPQHFGDGTRLSIL.

The chain uses TRBV5-4 and TRBJ2-2; 13 positions agree with TRBD2. The V segment lost 10 bases and the J segment 0 bases; nucleotides outside the gene matches: 6. The CDR3 runs to 16 residues. The V gene's germline CDR1 is SGHNT and CDR2 YYREEE (reference sequence). The CDR3 loop reads CAVGLAGVPNTGELFF. CDR3 DNA sequence: TGTGCCGTCGGACTAGCGGGGGTCCCGAACACCGGGGAGCTGTTTTTT.

V is TRBV13 and J is TRBJ1-2; TRBD1 is a possible D gene (5 bases). Trimming shortened V by 5 bases and J by 4 bases, and 17 bases separated the two germline ends. The CDR3 has 15 residues. Germline CDR1 and CDR2: PRHDT and FYEKMQ (reference sequence). Here the CDR3 reads CASSPSRGAVYGYTF. CDR3 DNA sequence: TGTGCCAGCAGCCCAAGTCGGGGCGCGGTCTATGGCTACACCTTC.

The table lists this clone with a count of one. J is TRBJ2-3 and V is TRBV10-1, with D uncertain. This CDR3 region has 12 residues. The germline V and J ends were trimmed by 3 bases and 5 bases, with 6 bases remaining between them. CDR1 is WNHNN, CDR2 SYGVQD, per germline (reference sequence). The CDR3 sequence is CASSDSKDTQYF. The CDR3 DNA follows: TGCGCCAGCAGTGACTCGAAAGATACGCAGTATTTT.

The rearrangement joins TRBV2 to TRBJ1-1; 7 nucleotides agree with TRBD1. The germline gives CDR1 SNHLY, CDR2 FYNNEI. V trimming: 6 bases; J trimming: 0 bases; junction bases outside the gene matches: 4. The CDR3 length is 14 residues. The CDR3 protein is CASRPGQMNTEAFF. The CDR3 nucleotides read TGTGCCAGCAGGCCGGGACAGATGAACACTGAAGCTTTCTTT.

V gene TRBV19 combines with J gene TRBJ2-7; D may match TRBD1 or TRBD2 (5 bases each). CDR3 size: 13 residues. Trimming removed 5 bases from V and 3 bases from J, with 11 bases in between. The germline gives CDR1 LNHDA, CDR2 SQIVND (reference sequence). The CDR3 reads CASSEGNLYEQYF. DNA of the CDR3: TGTGCCAGTAGTGAGGGGAACCTCTACGAGCAGTACTTC.

V usage is TRBV28 and J usage is TRBJ2-1, with D unclear. The germline CDR1 and CDR2 sequences are MDHEN and SYDVKM. There are 14 residues in the CDR3. V gave up 7 bases and J gave up 9 bases, with 19 bases separating them. Here the CDR3 DNA reads TGTGCCAGCACCTCTCCCTCGGGCCCCGGTGAGCAGTTCTTC. It yields the protein CASTSPSGPGEQFF.

This CDR3 is CATIPPQNYGYTF. CDR3 DNA: TGTGCCACCATTCCCCCCCAAAACTATGGCTACACCTTC. The chain couples TRBV25-1 to TRBJ1-2; D is ambiguous. The CDR3 spans 13 residues. Trimming stripped 10 bases from V and 2 bases from J, with 14 bases between. Germline loops: CDR1 MGHDK, CDR2 SYGVNS.

The chain is built from TRBV19 and TRBJ2-7, with TRBD1 identical over 10 bases. The CDR3 totals 15 residues. Losses at the gene ends were 6 bases for V and 2 bases for J; bases not matched to a gene: 7. Germline V gene data show CDR1 as LNHDA and CDR2 as SQIVND (reference sequence). CDR3 DNA: TGTGCCAGTAGCATGCCGGGACAGGGGCCCTACGAGCAGTACTTC. Its translation is CASSMPGQGPYEQYF.

This clone appeared a single time. This rearrangement joins TRBV29-1 to TRBJ1-1; D is possibly TRBD1 (6 bases). This CDR3 contains 13 residues. From germline, CDR1 is SQVTM and CDR2 ANQGSEA. The V end was cut by 4 bases, the J end by 6 bases, with 15 bases between. The CDR3 bases are TGCAGCGTTGTGGGGGGGCTCTCTTCTGAAGCTTTCTTT. Its translation: CSVVGGLSSEAFF.

The chain recombines TRBV6-5 with TRBJ2-7, with TRBD1 matching 9 bases. Germline trimming cut 7 bases from V and 4 bases from J; bases unmatched to any gene: 8. Germline CDR1 is MNHEY and CDR2 is SVGAGI. CDR3 length: 14 residues. The CDR3 is CASTDRDRAYEQYF. The CDR3 bases are TGTGCCAGCACCGACCGGGACAGGGCTTACGAGCAGTACTTC.

V gene TRBV25-1 combines with J gene TRBJ2-3; no clear D. With 3 bases removed from V and 5 bases from J, the gap between germline ends came to 12 bases. Germline CDR1 is MGHDK and CDR2 is SYGVNS. The CDR3 sequence is 14 residues long. CDR3 sequence reads: CASSDLSPQDTQYF. The CDR3 nucleotides are TGTGCCAGCAGTGACCTCTCCCCCCAAGATACGCAGTATTTT.

CDR3 amino acids: CAISEDEGLNYGYTF. The CDR3 nucleotides are TGTGCCATCAGTGAGGATGAGGGGCTAAACTATGGCTACACCTTC. The chain has TRBV10-3 and TRBJ1-2, with D perhaps TRBD1 (5 bases). In germline, CDR1 is ENHRY, CDR2 SYGVKD. The CDR3 sequence is 15 residues long. Trimming removed 2 bases from V and 2 bases from J, with 12 bases in between.

The CDR3, as DNA: TGTGCCAGCAGCCTGGCCTCGAGCCATGGCTACACCTTC. Translated, it gives CASSLASSHGYTF. This sequence joins TRBV28 and TRBJ1-2; no clear D. CDR1 and CDR2 (germline): MDHEN, SYDVKM. This CDR3 contains 13 residues. The ends were cut back, 6 bases at V and 6 bases at J, with 14 bases in the middle.

V usage is TRBV29-1 and J usage is TRBJ2-1, with TRBD2 matching over 10 bases. The V and J ends lost 6 bases and 2 bases, in that order; junction bases with no gene match: 4. Germline V gives CDR1 SQVTM, CDR2 ANQGSEA. The CDR3 is 14 residues long. As DNA, the CDR3 is TGCAGCGTGAATAGCGGGGGGCCCTACAATGAGCAGTTCTTC. This sequence encodes CSVNSGGPYNEQFF.

V gene TRBV5-1 combines with J gene TRBJ2-2; TRBD1 is a possible D gene (6 bases). The V gene lost 4 bases and the J gene lost 2 bases, with 12 bases spanning the gap. This CDR3 contains 15 residues. CDR1 is SGHRS and CDR2 is YFSETQ in the germline V gene. CDR3 bases: TGCGCCAGCAGCCGTCCGGACAGCAACACCGGGGAGCTGTTTTTT. This encodes CASSRPDSNTGELFF.

The rearrangement links TRBV7-2 to TRBJ2-5; D remains unclear. CDR3 length: 13 residues. Germline V CDR1 and CDR2: SGHTA, FQGNSA. The V and J ends lost 2 bases and 5 bases respectively, with 9 bases between them. CDR3 sequence (DNA): TGTGCCAGCAGCTTATTCGTGGGGGAGACCCAGTACTTC. Translating gives CASSLFVGETQYF.

The chain links TRBV4-3 to TRBJ1-2; unclear D gene. From germline, CDR1 is LGHNA and CDR2 YSLEER. Trimming pared 1 base from V and 4 bases from J, leaving 13 bases between. This CDR3 spans 15 amino acids. The CDR3 nucleotides are TGCGCCAGCAGCCAAGTTTTAGGGTCCCCCTATGGCTACACCTTC. Its protein is CASSQVLGSPYGYTF.

This rearrangement joins TRBV30 to TRBJ1-2; D remains ambiguous. The CDR3 sequence is 14 residues long. Germline-derived CDR1 and CDR2 are GTSNPN and SVGIG (reference sequence). Trimming shortened V by 4 bases and J by 0 bases, and 12 bases separated the two germline ends. CDR3 in DNA: TGTGCCTGGACCTGGACGAGTTCTAACTATGGCTACACCTTC. It translates to CAWTWTSSNYGYTF.

Note on this clone: Other nucleotide sequences from this sample produce the same CDR3. This CDR3 reads CASSLDSSSYNEQFF. The CDR3 nucleotides are TGTGCCAGCAGCTTAGACTCAAGCTCCTACAATGAGCAGTTCTTC. The genes are TRBV7-9 and TRBJ2-1; no firm D call. Germline CDR1 SEHNR, CDR2 FQNEAQ (reference sequence). This CDR3 is built from 15 residues. V shed 1 base and J shed 0 bases, with 7 bases lying between them.